The clone carrying this TCR beta chain was seen repeatedly, ten times or more. This entry comes from a study of T cells in Graves' hyperthyroidism and ophthalmopathy. In germline, CDR1 is GTSNPN, CDR2 SVGIG (reference sequence). V was cut by 2 bases and J by 2 bases, with 9 bases left in between. This CDR3 contains 13 residues. What was amplified from RNA transcripts were TCR beta CDR3 regions. The HTBI primer set served for first-round RT-PCR of the TCR CDR3. MiXCR was run by TCRdb on the multiplex PCR reads, yielding one entry per CDR3 protein. This sample has fewer than 300,000 distinct CDR3 sequences, with less than 30% found just once.

Sequenced sample: blood. This receptor was taken from a man aged 40-55 years with Graves' hyperthyroidism that later progressed to Graves' ophthalmopathy. The chain couples TRBV30 to TRBJ2-5, with unresolved D. The CDR3 nucleotides read TGTGCCTGGAGTCCCCGAACTCAAGAGACCCAGTACTTC. It specifies CAWSPRTQETQYF. The full variable domain, its missing parts supplied by reference TRBV30 and TRBJ2-5, is SQTIHQWPATLVQPVGSPLSLECTVEGTSNPNLYWYRQAAGRGLQLLFYSVGIGQISSEVPQNLSASRPQDRQFILSSKKLLLSDSGFYLCAWSPRTQETQYFGPGTRLLVL.